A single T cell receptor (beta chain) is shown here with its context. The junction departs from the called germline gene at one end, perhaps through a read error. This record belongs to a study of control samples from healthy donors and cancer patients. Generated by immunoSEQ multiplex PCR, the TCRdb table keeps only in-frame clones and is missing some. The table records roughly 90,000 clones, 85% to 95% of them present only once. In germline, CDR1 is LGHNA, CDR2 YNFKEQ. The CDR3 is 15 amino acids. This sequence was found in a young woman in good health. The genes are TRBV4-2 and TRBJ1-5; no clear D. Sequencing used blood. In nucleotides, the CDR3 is TGTGTCAGCAGCCATACTTTAGGGATGGGTCAGCCCCAGCATTTT. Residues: CVSSHTLGMGQPQHF.